The TCR beta chain under discussion was sequenced for a study of cytomegalovirus exposure and HLA in healthy donors (TCRdb year 2017). Some background on the complete study: In an earlier analysis of fewer than 750 of the donors, 276 Gb of sequence data and 120 million or so unique TCR beta sequences from roughly 190 million T cells were reported. An early release that covered some 630 HLA-typed donors contained about 300 gigabases of sequencing data and 80 million or so unique TCR sequences. Of the approximately 370 genotyped donors, 81% were placed in the genetic ancestry cluster associated with self-reported Caucasian donors. The study was designed to test whether signatures of past pathogen exposure could be identified by cataloging public T cell receptors. The study profiled the T cell repertoires of hundreds of subjects by immunosequencing and related them to cytomegalovirus serostatus. In addition to the first cohort of several hundred subjects, a separate validation cohort of around 110 different subjects was used. To predict cytomegalovirus infection status, the study combined high-throughput TCR immunosequencing, statistical association of individual TCRs with disease status, and machine learning. A later analysis re-examined previously published TCR beta repertoires from more than 650 donors and added high-resolution HLA genotyping to investigate patterns of TCR occurrence. The later analysis used no new phenotypic data to find candidate immune exposures, relying instead on TCR beta sequences and their occurrence across donors. In an earlier analysis of a few hundred of the donors, high-throughput TCR beta sequencing was used to judge whether each TCR beta V gene segment behaved as functional or pseudogenic. Alongside the repertoire data, information on donor age, sex, ethnicity and CMV serostatus was compiled. A later genetic analysis took genome-wide SNP genotypes for about 65% of the roughly 670 donors and used that subset as a discovery cohort. Every discovery cohort repertoire had been produced on one sequencing platform. HLA typing covered class I and class II loci at four-digit resolution. Typing coverage differed by locus: A, B, C, DRB1 and DQB1 were typed in roughly 620-640 donors, DQA1 in approximately 520, DPA1 in around 610, and DPB1 in 472. Five DR-DQ haplotypes were treated as single units for association and clustering because of strong linkage in the cohort. On average, roughly 240,000 unique TCR beta nucleotide sequences were sequenced per donor among fewer than 500 genotyped donors of the cohort, with around 19% of those sequences being non-productive.

The cohort was made up of approximately 670 healthy bone marrow donors. All cohort members were sampled while nominally healthy, although unrecorded immune exposures were likely present. The donor was CMV seronegative and was included in the group of a few hundred seronegative cohort members. Every donor gave a peripheral blood sample, and the peripheral blood mononuclear cells from that sample were used for TCR beta sequencing. Genomic DNA extraction from the blood cell samples was performed with the Qiagen DNeasy Blood Extraction Kit. Library generation was performed with the immunoSEQ multiplex PCR assay. For the multiplex PCR, a mixture combining 60 forward primers for TCR Vbeta segments and 13 reverse primers for TCR Jbeta segments was used. A multiplex PCR assay on genomic DNA amplified the CDR3 region of rearranged TCR beta genes. Amplified TCR beta libraries were sequenced as 87-base-pair reads on the Illumina HiSeq System. In the source study's methods: Across the 670 or so repertoires, a later analysis counted some 81 million unique TCR beta chains, about 10 million of which were shared by at least two donors. To remove PCR and sequencing errors, raw reads were error-corrected and collapsed into unique sequences using a nearest-neighbor algorithm that merged closely related sequences. V, D and J gene segments were assigned by aligning CDR3 sequences to IMGT reference sequences. For a sequence to be retained, a match of at least six nucleotides to both a V gene segment and a J gene segment was required. Rearrangements were classified as productive when the CDR3 lacked stop codons and remained in frame with V and J, and all other rearrangements were classified as non-productive. Following IMGT convention, CDR3 was defined as the stretch from the second conserved V-encoded cysteine to the conserved J-encoded phenylalanine. The earlier analysis of about 610 of the donors excluded any sequence lacking an unambiguous match to a single V gene segment. In an earlier analysis of 450 to 700 of the donors, V segments were called functional above 56.7% productive rearrangements and were called segregating when the between-donor standard deviation exceeded 5%. To diagnose cytomegalovirus status from the catalog of TCR beta chain sequences, a statistical classification framework was built. In a later analysis, V and J genes were assigned by comparing TCR nucleotide sequences against IMGT/GENE-DB human TR gene sequences. A later analysis assigned CDR3 sequences and most-parsimonious VDJ recombination scenarios with the TCRdist pipeline. A later analysis defined each TCR beta chain by its CDR3 amino acid sequence plus V-gene family, and excluded reads lacking a unique V-gene family. A later analysis removed 500 to 600 highly shared, low-generation-probability nucleotide sequences to deal with suspected cross-contamination and a sequencing artifact. A later analysis calculated a clonal expansion index for each public chain from normalized within-repertoire ranks of inferred template counts. In a later analysis, generation probabilities were computed using a VDJ recombination model fitted to out-of-frame rearrangements, and the results were checked against IGoR. Hypergeometric tests were used in a later analysis to score TCR-TCR, TCR-HLA and TCR-CMV co-occurrence, with a repertoire-size bias correction applied to the TCR pairs. To estimate false discovery rates, a later analysis permuted the HLA or CMV assignments 20 times. In a later analysis, co-occurring TCRs were grouped with DBSCAN, and TCRdist sequence similarity was added when clustering was performed within HLA-allele-positive subsets. Repertoires with fewer than 30,000 or more than 120,000 public chains, plus five repertoires with anomalous nucleotide sharing, were excluded from co-occurrence clustering. TCRdb limited this immuneACCESS table to in-frame rearrangements with V and J called. A share of clones is missing; checked studies link under half to unresolved V genes, and the rest is unexplained. The DNA was the basis for D and trimming; V, J and clone size are from that table. The sample table records roughly 86,000 clones; 60% to 80% of these occur just once. Clones ranked in the top ten supply approximately 5.7% of the sample.

Broad study findings and their caveats: In an earlier analysis of 450 to 750 of the donors, most TCR beta V segments appeared in productive rearrangements about 87% or about 30% of the time, broadly matching IMGT annotations. In vitro tests confirmed that a few of the cytomegalovirus-associated TCR beta chains recognize cytomegalovirus antigens. In both the original and validation cohorts, the classifier was reported to diagnose cytomegalovirus status with high specificity and sensitivity. In a later analysis, the rate of TCR association differed among HLA loci, with DRB1 alleles having the most associated TCRs and HLA-C alleles having the fewest. A group of highly shared sequence variants was considered likely to be a technical artifact of the sequencing pipeline. Several of the top co-occurrence clusters appeared to be linked to parvovirus B19, influenza, CMV and Epstein-Barr virus, according to a later analysis. A later genetic analysis associated a missense DCLRE1C variant with V-gene and J-gene trimming of TCR beta chains, and an independent cohort replicated the association. Presence/absence analyses assumed roughly uniform sequencing depth across donors, an assumption that may not hold. In a later analysis, about 16,000 TCR beta sequences were associated with specific HLA alleles at a false discovery rate of 0.05. Correlated functional status among segregating V segments might be attributable to linkage disequilibrium, but an unknown experimental factor could not be ruled out. For the cohort, immune exposure information was limited to CMV serostatus. Most CMV-associated TCR beta chains appeared to be HLA-restricted in a later analysis, and the HLA associations seemed to be driven largely by CMV exposure. According to a later genetic analysis, donors in an Asian-associated ancestry cluster had fewer N-insertions in productive TCRs than the approximately 670-donor mean. Compared with equally common non-associated chains, HLA-associated TCR beta chains in a later analysis were more clonally expanded and had lower generation probabilities. According to the authors, the approach could potentially be generalized to other disease states and immunological phenotypes. The cohort was sequenced for TCR beta chains only, and without alpha or paired-chain data the features that could be detected were limited. In the study, about 150 TCR beta chains were listed as associated with cytomegalovirus. Most TCR sequences were observed very rarely across donors, whereas some public TCRs were present in many individuals. Because counts were too low, roughly 16 rarely observed V segments, including chromosome 9 orphons, were excluded from the earlier analysis of around 590 of the donors. A further reported finding was that TCR beta sequences accurately predicted the HLA-A and HLA-B alleles for most subjects in the first cohort. Because HLA typing was missing for some donors at each locus, association tests included only the typed subset. When HLA alleles, especially DR and DQ, strongly co-occurred, attributing TCR associations to individual alleles was difficult.

Points on this clone: There is no known antigen for this receptor. One base away there is no much larger clone; base qualities are not given.

The sequenced sample was PBMCs. The receptor was derived from a female donor in good health and CMV-seronegative.

The encoded CDR3 is CASSEAGTEAFF. Read as DNA, the sequence is TGTGCCAGCAGTGAGGCGGGGACTGAAGCTTTCTTT. The rearranged chain carries TRBV2 and TRBJ1-1; the D gene is not confidently resolved. Reading from cysteine to phenylalanine, the CDR3 counts 12 amino acids. Just CDR3 DNA is preserved here, 36 bases in frame from base 1. The germline V gene supplies CDR1 SNHLY and CDR2 FYNNEI. V is shortened by 3 bases, J by 5 bases, and the region joining them spans 7 bases.